These T cell receptor beta chains were read from a single sample in a study of T-cell reconstitution after alpha-beta-depleted transplantation in children. In TCRdb, the PCR reads were re-called with MiXCR into one record per CDR3 protein. The sample holds just over 950,000 distinct CDR3 sequences, about 29% seen once. This sample comprised PBMCs, mostly from graft donor cells, obtained 360 days after TCRalphabeta/CD19-depleted stem cell transplant. The receptors stem from a boy less than two years old who had a stem cell transplant for SCID, so the T cells may come from the graft donor. Each CDR3 is given with its conserved first and last residue. The order of the fields is J gene, clone size, V gene, D gene, CDR3 DNA, CDR3 protein. A D gene is named only where the DNA matches it firmly. The listing skips clone size in some rows; elsewhere it reads once, few, many or a size class.

J: TRBJ1-2
size: .
V: TRBV12-3/TRBV12-4
D: .
DNA: TGTGCCAGCAGGGGGACTTCTAACTATGGCTACACCTTC
CDR3: CASRGTSNYGYTF

J: TRBJ2-2
size: many
V: TRBV7-3
D: TRBD2
DNA: TGTGCCAGCAGCCCCCCGGGGGGGGACACCGGGGAGCTGTTTTTT
CDR3: CASSPPGGDTGELFF

J: TRBJ2-1
size: .
V: TRBV10-3
D: .
DNA: TGTGCCATCAGTGAGATACTGGGAGTGAGTGAGCAGTTCTTC
CDR3: CAISEILGVSEQFF

J: TRBJ1-5
size: .
V: TRBV5-1
D: TRBD1
DNA: TGCGCCAGCAGCGAGCGGACAGGGTTTCAGCCCCAGCATTTT
CDR3: CASSERTGFQPQHF

J: TRBJ2-1
size: few
V: TRBV4-1
D: .
DNA: TGCGCCAGCAGCCAAGCTGCAAGGAAGACGGACAGCTCCTACAATGAGCAGTTCTTC
CDR3: CASSQAARKTDSSYNEQFF

J: TRBJ2-7
size: few
V: TRBV3-1
D: .
DNA: TGTGCCAGCAGCCAGCTACAATGGGACCCTTACGAGCAGTACTTC
CDR3: CASSQLQWDPYEQYF

J: TRBJ2-1
size: few
V: TRBV5-1
D: TRBD2
DNA: TGCGCCAGCAGCTCAGCAAGCGGGGGGGCATACAATGAGCAGTTCTTC
CDR3: CASSSASGGAYNEQFF

J: TRBJ2-1
size: few
V: TRBV5-5
D: .
DNA: TGTGCCAGCAGCCTCCCAGGGGGGATAGGGAATGAGCAGTTCTTC
CDR3: CASSLPGGIGNEQFF

J: TRBJ1-2
size: .
V: TRBV6-6
D: .
DNA: TGTGCCAGCAGGACGGGCACCAACTATGGCTACACCTTC
CDR3: CASRTGTNYGYTF

J: TRBJ2-7
size: .
V: TRBV12-3/TRBV12-4
D: .
DNA: TGTGCCAGCAGTTTGGAGGCGGGCCTGGCGGGGTACGAGCAGTACTTC
CDR3: CASSLEAGLAGYEQYF

J: TRBJ2-1
size: .
V: TRBV20-1
D: .
DNA: TGCAGTGCCCCCATCTGGGGGAAGGATGAGCAGTTCTTC
CDR3: CSAPIWGKDEQFF

J: TRBJ2-2
size: few
V: TRBV28
D: .
DNA: TGTGCCAGCACCGAGCAGGGCACAGGGACCGGGGAGCTGTTTTTT
CDR3: CASTEQGTGTGELFF

J: TRBJ2-1
size: few
V: TRBV20-1
D: .
DNA: TGCAGTGCTTTCGACCGGGACAATGAGCAGTTCTTC
CDR3: CSAFDRDNEQFF

J: TRBJ2-1
size: .
V: TRBV5-1
D: .
DNA: TGCGCCAGCAGCTTAGACGGCACTTTAGGCAATGAGCAGTTCTTC
CDR3: CASSLDGTLGNEQFF

J: TRBJ2-4
size: .
V: TRBV12-3/TRBV12-4
D: .
DNA: TGTGCCAGCAGTCGCGCGGGACCCCTAGCCAAAAACATTCAGTACTTC
CDR3: CASSRAGPLAKNIQYF

J: TRBJ2-1
size: few
V: TRBV3-1
D: .
DNA: TGTGCCAGCAGCCAAGTCCCTGGGACTCTTGAGCAGTTCTTC
CDR3: CASSQVPGTLEQFF

J: TRBJ2-3
size: .
V: TRBV29-1
D: .
DNA: TGCAGCGTTGAAGAAGCTTCAGATACGCAGTATTTT
CDR3: CSVEEASDTQYF

J: TRBJ2-1
size: .
V: TRBV4-2
D: .
DNA: TGTGCCAGCAGCCAAGGGGACCTCAGCTCCTACAATGAGCAGTTCTTC
CDR3: CASSQGDLSSYNEQFF

J: TRBJ1-5
size: few
V: TRBV12-3/TRBV12-4
D: .
DNA: TGTGCCAGCAGTTTAGCCAATACAAATCAGCCCCAGCATTTT
CDR3: CASSLANTNQPQHF

J: TRBJ1-1
size: .
V: TRBV12-3/TRBV12-4
D: .
DNA: TGTGCCAGCAGTTTAGGACAGGTCCAAGAAGCTTTCTTT
CDR3: CASSLGQVQEAFF

J: TRBJ2-7
size: .
V: TRBV28
D: TRBD1
DNA: TGTGCCAGCAGTTTTTGGGACAGGGCCTACGAGCAGTACTTC
CDR3: CASSFWDRAYEQYF

J: TRBJ1-2
size: .
V: TRBV29-1
D: .
DNA: TGCAGCGTTGAGGGGACGGCAGGGCATACAAACTATGGCTACACCTTC
CDR3: CSVEGTAGHTNYGYTF

J: TRBJ2-1
size: few
V: TRBV6-1
D: .
DNA: TGTGCCAGCACCCTGGACACCCTATCCTACAATGAGCAGTTCTTC
CDR3: CASTLDTLSYNEQFF

J: TRBJ1-1
size: few
V: TRBV7-9
D: .
DNA: TGTGCCAGCAGCGCGGACGGGGGCTTACCCACTGAAGCTTTCTTT
CDR3: CASSADGGLPTEAFF

J: TRBJ2-5
size: .
V: TRBV6-1
D: .
DNA: TGTGCCAGCAGTGCCCGACTAGTCACGTACTTC
CDR3: CASSARLVTYF

J: TRBJ2-5
size: many
V: TRBV20-1
D: .
DNA: TGCAGTGCTCCGGGTTCGGGAGACCAAGAGACCCAGTACTTC
CDR3: CSAPGSGDQETQYF

J: TRBJ2-3
size: .
V: TRBV11-2
D: TRBD1
DNA: TGTGCCAGCAGCTTGACAGGGGGCAGGTACGCAGATACGCAGTATTTT
CDR3: CASSLTGGRYADTQYF

J: TRBJ2-5
size: .
V: TRBV12-3/TRBV12-4
D: .
DNA: TGTGCCAGCAGCGACACAGGGAGCCCCCAAGAGACCCAGTACTTC
CDR3: CASSDTGSPQETQYF

J: TRBJ1-1
size: .
V: TRBV6-5
D: .
DNA: TGTGCCAGCAGTTACGGCGGAGCTCCTTTGGCCCGGGCTTTCTTT
CDR3: CASSYGGAPLARAFF

J: TRBJ2-1
size: .
V: TRBV5-1
D: .
DNA: TGCGCCAGCAGCTTTGTGCCCGGGTTCAATGAGCAGTTCTTC
CDR3: CASSFVPGFNEQFF

J: TRBJ2-7
size: .
V: TRBV10-3
D: .
DNA: TGTGCCATCAGTGATAGTAGGGCCACCTACGAGCAGTACTTC
CDR3: CAISDSRATYEQYF

J: TRBJ2-7
size: few
V: TRBV27
D: .
DNA: TGTGCCAGCAGTTCCCAGGACCCCACAGGGATGGGGCAGTACTTC
CDR3: CASSSQDPTGMGQYF

J: TRBJ2-1
size: .
V: TRBV3-1
D: .
DNA: TGTGCCAGCAGCCAAGATTTGGGGGGTCATGAGCCGGGGTCTATTTACAATGAGCAGTTCTTC
CDR3: CASSQDLGGHEPGSIYNEQFF

J: TRBJ1-2
size: many
V: TRBV2
D: .
DNA: TGTGCCAGCAGTGCTAGGCCAACTAACTATGGCTACACCTTC
CDR3: CASSARPTNYGYTF

J: TRBJ1-3
size: few
V: TRBV20-1
D: .
DNA: TGCAGTGCTAGTCCCGGAACTTCTGGAAACACCATATATTTT
CDR3: CSASPGTSGNTIYF

J: TRBJ2-7
size: once
V: TRBV6-5
D: TRBD2
DNA: TGTGCCAGCAGTTCAGTTCTAGCGGGGGACTCCTACGAGCAGTACTTC
CDR3: CASSSVLAGDSYEQYF

J: TRBJ2-7
size: few
V: TRBV5-1
D: TRBD1
DNA: TGCGCCAGCAGCTTTGGCGGACAGGCCTACGAGGAATACTTC
CDR3: CASSFGGQAYEEYF

J: TRBJ1-5
size: few
V: TRBV3-1
D: TRBD1
DNA: TGTGCCAGCAGCCAAGCGGGACAGGGCCGTTATAGCAATCAGCCCCAGCATTTT
CDR3: CASSQAGQGRYSNQPQHF

J: TRBJ1-5
size: few
V: TRBV7-8
D: .
DNA: TGTGCCAGCAGCCCCGGCCAAGGGCCCCAGCATTTT
CDR3: CASSPGQGPQHF

J: TRBJ2-3
size: .
V: TRBV11-2
D: .
DNA: TGTGCCAGCAGCTTAGGAGAGCGGGCACAAGGAGATACGCAGTATTTT
CDR3: CASSLGERAQGDTQYF

J: TRBJ1-2
size: .
V: TRBV4-1
D: .
DNA: TGCGCCAGCAGCCAAGAGGACAGCCGGAATGGCTACACCTTC
CDR3: CASSQEDSRNGYTF

J: TRBJ2-7
size: few
V: TRBV12-3/TRBV12-4
D: .
DNA: TGTGCCAGCAGTTTTGGGATCGGCATCTACGAGCAGTACTTC
CDR3: CASSFGIGIYEQYF